Below, one T cell receptor (beta chain) is given with its context. What it recognizes is unknown. The sample belongs to a study of T cells in Graves' hyperthyroidism and ophthalmopathy. Study-wide results and limits: Ophthalmopathy was predicted by the model a median of approximately 6 months ahead of onset. In the blood, most expanded thyroid clonotypes above 0.001 appeared as well.

The J segment lost 2 bases and the V segment lost 2 bases, leaving 3 bases of the junction unmatched. This CDR3 is 14 amino acids long. Germline CDR1 MDHEN, CDR2 SYDVKM. RNA transcripts served as the template for amplifying TCR beta CDR3 regions. A first-round RT-PCR of the TCR CDR3 used the HTBI primer set. MiXCR was run by TCRdb on the multiplex PCR reads, yielding one entry per CDR3 protein. The data contain roughly 700,000 distinct CDR3 sequences, about 14% of them singletons. Diagnostic decisions used clinical symptoms, serum thyroxine and TRAb, thyroid ultrasound and orbital computed tomography.

The sample was blood. The source is a woman under 30 with Graves' hyperthyroidism. V usage is TRBV28 and J usage is TRBJ2-7, with 7 bases matching TRBD2. This CDR3 is CASSLLAETYEQYF. CDR3 nucleotide sequence: TGTGCCAGCAGTTTACTAGCGGAGACCTACGAGCAGTACTTC.